Below, 25 T cell receptor beta chains from the same sample are listed, as sequenced in a study of T cells in women clearing cervical HPV infection. Using immunoSEQ multiplex PCR, the repertoire was profiled, and TCRdb retains in-frame clones only, with some absent. The sample data list tens of thousands of clones. Input material: blood buffy coat. Source of these receptors: a woman aged 18 to 75 with a cervical HPV16 infection that either progressed to CIN3+ or cleared (not recorded which).

Worth noting for this clone: The CDR3 goes on 3 residues after the read ends, and that part is filled in from the germline J gene. The chain has TRBV5-5 and TRBJ2-3; 8 positions agree with TRBD2. CDR3 size: 15 residues. Germline lookup yields CDR1 SGHKS and CDR2 YYEKEE (reference sequence). The part of the CDR3 DNA that was read is TGTGCCAGCAGCTCCGGGACTAGGATCGTAGGGACG. The encoded protein is CASSSGTRIVGT. The full CDR3 protein is CASSSGTRIVGTQYF.

Turning to this clone: Coverage ceases 3 residues before the CDR3 finishes, and the germline J gene fills in the end. The chain joins TRBV6-1 to TRBJ2-3; weak D call: TRBD1 (7 bases). Germline CDR1 MNHNS, CDR2 SASEGT. This CDR3 contains 16 residues. V gave up 4 bases and J gave up 2 bases, with 16 bases separating them. The sequenced CDR3 bases are TGTGCCAGCAGTGCGTCCCCCAGGGGGGTCACAGATACG. Amino acids: CASSASPRGVTDT. From start to end, the CDR3 is CASSASPRGVTDTQYF.

About this clone itself: The read terminates 3 residues before the CDR3 end, so the remaining end is supplied by the germline J gene. The chain couples TRBV20-1 to TRBJ1-5; D is possibly TRBD1 (5 bases). The CDR3 spans 13 residues. Trimming shortened V by 3 bases and J by 2 bases, and 8 bases separated the two germline ends. Germline CDR1 reads DFQATT; CDR2 reads SNEGSKA (reference sequence). This CDR3 reads CSASAGGNQPQHF. The part of the CDR3 DNA that was read is TGCAGTGCTAGCGCGGGGGGCAATCAGCCC.

The CDR3 loop is CASSLVAAYGYTF. The part of the CDR3 DNA that was read is TGTGCCAGCAGCTTAGTCGCGGCCTATGGC. This chain joins TRBV7-9 and TRBJ1-2; D is undetermined. The CDR3 end lies 3 residues beyond the end of the read and is filled in from the germline J gene. The CDR3 is 13 residues long. Germline V gene data show CDR1 as SEHNR and CDR2 as FQNEAQ (reference sequence). V lost 1 base and J lost 4, with 7 bases in between.

To note about this clone: Read data end 3 residues before the CDR3 end; the end is taken from the germline J gene. The rearrangement uses TRBV5-1 and TRBJ1-2, with D perhaps matching TRBD1 (5 bases). This CDR3 has 13 residues. The V gene lost 2 bases and the J gene lost 2 bases, with 7 bases spanning the gap. Germline-derived CDR1 and CDR2 are SGHRS and YFSETQ. Partial CDR3 DNA: TGCGCCAGCAGCTTCGACAGCAACTATGGC. As protein: CASSFDSNYG. The whole CDR3 is CASSFDSNYGYTF.

Remarks on this clone: The read ends 3 residues before the CDR3 terminus; that terminus is restored from the germline J gene. The chain carries TRBV4-2 and TRBJ2-7; weak D call: TRBD1 (5 bases). The length of the CDR3 is 14 residues. Per the germline V gene, CDR1 is LGHNA and CDR2 is YNFKEQ. V was pared by 3 bases and J by 0 bases, with 9 bases between. This CDR3 reads CASSQLGDSYEQYF. CDR3 bases read: TGTGCCAGCAGCCAGTTAGGGGACTCCTACGAG.

A word on this clone: The CDR3 extends 3 residues past the end of the read, so its final part is completed from the germline J gene. The chain links TRBV5-1 to TRBJ1-1; 7 bases line up with TRBD1. V was clipped by 0 bases and J by 2 bases; unmatched bases: 4. In germline, CDR1 is SGHRS, CDR2 YFSETQ. CDR3 length: 15 residues. The CDR3 DNA, read in part, is TGCGCCAGCAGCTTGGACACAGGGGACAACACTGAA. Translation: CASSLDTGDNTE. The entire CDR3 protein is CASSLDTGDNTEAFF.

With respect to this clone: The read terminates 3 residues before the CDR3 end, so the remaining end is supplied by the germline J gene. The rearrangement uses TRBV20-1 and TRBJ2-1; 13 nucleotides line up with TRBD2. Germline V lookup: CDR1 DFQATT, CDR2 SNEGSKA (reference sequence). This CDR3 spans 17 amino acids. V dropped 0 bases and J dropped 6; count of bases not matched to a gene: 8. The CDR3 bases that were read are TGCAGTGCTAGAGAAGGGCCCCGACTAGCGGGAGGCAATGAG. Its translation: CSAREGPRLAGGNE. The full CDR3 sequence reads CSAREGPRLAGGNEQFF.

The chain's CDR3 is CASSLGAGGANTGELFF. The sequenced part of the CDR3 DNA is TGTGCCAGCAGCTTAGGGGCGGGGGGCGCGAACACCGGGGAG. The chain has TRBV7-3 and TRBJ2-2; 8 bases line up with TRBD2. The sequence runs out 3 residues before the end of the CDR3; the remainder is reconstructed from the germline J gene. This CDR3 has 17 amino acids. J was trimmed by 0 bases and V by 2 bases; bases with no gene match: 5. CDR1 SGHTA and CDR2 FQGTGA come from the germline V gene.

Concerning this clone itself: Within the sample, other DNA sequences also encode this same CDR3. CDR3 loop: CASSLALGQGSSGNTIYF. The sequenced CDR3 bases are TGTGCCAGCAGCTTAGCCTTAGGACAGGGCAGCTCTGGAAACACC. This chain joins TRBV7-2 and TRBJ1-3; TRBD1 matches 8 bases. The read terminates 3 residues ahead of where the CDR3 ends, so the germline J gene completes it. CDR1 and CDR2 (germline): SGHTA, FQGNSA. The CDR3 is 18 residues long. With 0 bases clipped from V and 0 bases from J, the junction kept 7 bases outside the gene matches.

As concerns this clone: The read is 3 residues too short to cover the CDR3 end, so that end is filled in from the germline J gene. The V and J genes are TRBV2 and TRBJ2-5, with D maybe TRBD1 (6 bases). This CDR3 spans 14 amino acids. Germline V gives CDR1 SNHLY, CDR2 FYNNEI. V was pared by 1 base and J by 5 bases, with 11 bases between. CDR3 bases read: TGTGCCAGCAGTGAAGGGGGGCAGGGGGAGACC. Translating it yields CASSEGGQGET. The full CDR3 protein is CASSEGGQGETQYF.

A remark on this clone: Read coverage stops 3 residues before the CDR3 terminus; the germline J gene supplies the remainder. This chain joins TRBV19 and TRBJ1-5; D ambiguous. Germline V gene lookup returns CDR1 LNHDA and CDR2 SQIVND (reference sequence). The CDR3 contains 15 residues. Trimming took 5 bases from V and 5 from J, leaving 16 bases between them. The covered CDR3 bases are TGTGCCAGTAGTCCCCCTCGCTCGAACTATCAGCCC. This encodes CASSPPRSNYQP. The whole CDR3 protein is CASSPPRSNYQPQHF. Drawing the rest from reference TRBV19 and TRBJ1-5, the complete variable domain is DGGITQSPKYLFRKEGQNVTLSCEQNLNHDAMYWYRQDPGQGLRLIYYSQIVNDFQKGDIAEGYSVSREKKESFPLTVTSAQKNPTAFYLCASSPPRSNYQPQHFGDGTRLSIL.

Note on this clone: The read finishes 3 residues shy of the CDR3 end, and the germline J gene is used to complete it. The chain joins TRBV19 to TRBJ2-7; D is perhaps TRBD2 (5 bases). V lost 5 bases and J 3 bases, leaving 11 bases between the germline ends. CDR3 length: 13 residues. Germline V gives CDR1 LNHDA, CDR2 SQIVND (reference sequence). CDR3 loop: CASSEGQNYEQYF. The CDR3 DNA, read in part, is TGTGCCAGTAGTGAGGGTCAGAACTACGAG.

In the case of this clone: The DNA ends 3 residues before the CDR3 does, and the rest of the CDR3 is filled in from the germline J gene. The J gene is TRBJ2-3, the V gene TRBV10-3, with a possible D match to TRBD1 (5 bases). The germline V gene has CDR1 ENHRY and CDR2 SYGVKD. This CDR3 has 16 residues. V was pared by 2 bases and J by 0 bases, with 12 bases between. The sequenced part of the CDR3 DNA is TGTGCCATCAGTGAGAAACAGGTCTCTAGCACAGATACG. It codes for CAISEKQVSSTDT. The CDR3 reads in full as CAISEKQVSSTDTQYF.

Concerning this clone itself: The sequence runs out 3 residues before the end of the CDR3; the remainder is reconstructed from the germline J gene. The chain is built from TRBV9 and TRBJ2-3; the match to TRBD1 covers 8 bases. CDR1 and CDR2 from the germline V gene are SGDLS and YYNGEE. This CDR3 is 16 amino acids long. The covered CDR3 bases are TGTGCCAGCAGCGCCCATACCGGGACAGGAGGAGAGACG. Its translation: CASSAHTGTGGET. The full CDR3 sequence reads CASSAHTGTGGETQYF.

Regarding this clone: The CDR3 end falls 3 residues outside the read, so it is completed with the germline J gene. The chain uses TRBV27 and TRBJ2-7, with 7 nucleotides matching TRBD1. The V segment lost 5 bases and the J segment 6 bases; nucleotides outside the gene matches: 7. This CDR3 comprises 13 residues. In germline, CDR1 is MNHEY, CDR2 SMNVEV (reference sequence). The CDR3 DNA, read in part, is TGTGCCAGCAGTCTAAATCGACAGGGCGAG. Translated, it gives CASSLNRQGE. The whole CDR3 sequence is CASSLNRQGEQYF.

About this clone: The read ends 3 residues before the CDR3 terminus; that terminus is restored from the germline J gene. The rearrangement uses TRBV18 and TRBJ2-7; 12 bases are shared with TRBD2. From germline, CDR1 is KGHSH and CDR2 LQKENI. CDR3 length: 15 amino acids. The V and J ends lost 0 bases and 5 bases, in that order; junction bases with no gene match: 2. The CDR3 loop is CASSPPRLAGDEQYF. CDR3 bases read: TGTGCCAGCTCACCACCGAGACTAGCGGGAGACGAG.

As concerns this clone: The read gets to within 3 residues of the CDR3 end, and the germline J gene fills in the rest. This rearrangement joins TRBV5-1 to TRBJ1-5; 8 bases agree with TRBD1. Unmatched junction bases numbered 5, after V lost 7 bases and J lost 2 bases. The CDR3 loop spans 14 amino acids. Germline V lookup: CDR1 SGHRS, CDR2 YFSETQ. The sequenced CDR3 bases are TGCGCCAGCCGAGAGACAGGGGGCAATCAGCCC. Translation gives CASRETGGNQP. The complete CDR3 sequence is CASRETGGNQPQHF.

Concerning this clone itself: The CDR3 end is not reached by the read, which stops 3 residues before it; the germline J gene fills it in. The rearrangement uses TRBV7-2 and TRBJ2-1; D is undetermined. The V gene's germline CDR1 is SGHTA and CDR2 FQGNSA. This CDR3 has 13 amino acids. The ends were cut back, 5 bases at V and 3 bases at J, with 8 bases in the middle. The DNA read from the CDR3 is TGTGCCAGCAGCAACGGGTTCTACAATGAG. It encodes CASSNGFYNE. The entire CDR3 protein reads CASSNGFYNEQFF.

With regard to this clone: The observed sequence ends 3 residues before the CDR3 terminus, with the missing tail filled in from the germline J gene. This rearrangement joins TRBV5-4 to TRBJ1-2; D remains ambiguous. V gave up 4 bases and J gave up 2 bases, with 15 bases separating them. Germline CDR1 reads SGHNT; CDR2 reads YYREEE (reference sequence). The CDR3 totals 15 residues. Incomplete CDR3 DNA: TGTGCCAGCAGCCCGGAGTACCCAGGAAACTATGGC. This encodes CASSPEYPGNYG. The whole CDR3 protein is CASSPEYPGNYGYTF.

As regards this clone: The read is 3 residues too short to cover the CDR3 end, so that end is filled in from the germline J gene. The chain recombines TRBV19 with TRBJ2-7; D is possibly TRBD2 (6 bases). This CDR3 region has 14 residues. Trimming removed 3 bases from V and 2 bases from J, with 11 bases in between. Germline CDR1 and CDR2: LNHDA and SQIVND (reference sequence). The CDR3 protein is CASSISGLTYEQYF. The sequenced part of the CDR3 DNA is TGTGCCAGTAGTATTTCTGGACTAACCTACGAG.

Concerning this clone itself: The read ends 3 residues early relative to the CDR3; the germline J gene fills the gap. V and J are TRBV9 and TRBJ2-1; TRBD2 might be the D (6 bases). This CDR3 region has 13 residues. V lost 0 bases and J 5 bases, leaving 6 bases between the germline ends. CDR1 SGDLS and CDR2 YYNGEE come from the germline V gene. The sequenced part of the CDR3 DNA is TGTGCCAGCAGCGTAGGGACTAACAATGAG. Its translation is CASSVGTNNE. The whole CDR3 region reads CASSVGTNNEQFF. The entire variable domain, with the rest obtained from reference TRBV9 and TRBJ2-1, is as follows: DSGVTQTPKHLITATGQRVTLRCSPRSGDLSVYWYQQSLDQGLQFLIQYYNGEERAKGNILERFSAQQFPDLHSELNLSSLELGDSALYFCASSVGTNNEQFFGPGTRLTVL.

In regard to this clone: The DNA ends 3 residues before the CDR3 does, and the rest of the CDR3 is filled in from the germline J gene. The J gene is TRBJ2-5, the V gene TRBV20-1, with D possibly TRBD1 on 6 matching bases. V was pared by 6 bases and J by 4 bases, with 15 bases between. The CDR3 totals 13 residues. Per the germline V gene, CDR1 is DFQATT and CDR2 is SNEGSKA (reference sequence). The sequenced part of the CDR3 DNA is TGCAGTGCGGACGGGACACTGAGAGAGACC. Translated: CSADGTLRET. The CDR3, in full, reads CSADGTLRETQYF.

Worth noting for this clone: The sequence runs out 3 residues before the end of the CDR3; the remainder is reconstructed from the germline J gene. The rearrangement uses TRBV7-2 and TRBJ2-7; D is undetermined. CDR1 is SGHTA, CDR2 FQGNSA, per germline. This CDR3 comprises 14 residues. Trimming shortened V by 2 bases and J by 2 bases, and 10 bases separated the two germline ends. This chain's CDR3 is CASSLRSETYEQYF. Incomplete CDR3 DNA: TGTGCCAGCAGCTTACGCTCAGAAACCTACGAG.

Notes on this clone: With the read ending 3 residues before the CDR3 end, the germline J gene is used to fill in that end. V gene TRBV7-2 combines with J gene TRBJ2-1; 8 bases map to TRBD1. With 3 bases clipped from V and 9 bases from J, the junction kept 10 bases outside the gene matches. The CDR3 runs 15 residues. Germline-derived CDR1 and CDR2 are SGHTA and FQGNSA. The CDR3 reads CASSLLGGQGSEQFF. The DNA read from the CDR3 is TGTGCCAGCAGCTTGCTGGGTGGACAGGGCAGTGAG.